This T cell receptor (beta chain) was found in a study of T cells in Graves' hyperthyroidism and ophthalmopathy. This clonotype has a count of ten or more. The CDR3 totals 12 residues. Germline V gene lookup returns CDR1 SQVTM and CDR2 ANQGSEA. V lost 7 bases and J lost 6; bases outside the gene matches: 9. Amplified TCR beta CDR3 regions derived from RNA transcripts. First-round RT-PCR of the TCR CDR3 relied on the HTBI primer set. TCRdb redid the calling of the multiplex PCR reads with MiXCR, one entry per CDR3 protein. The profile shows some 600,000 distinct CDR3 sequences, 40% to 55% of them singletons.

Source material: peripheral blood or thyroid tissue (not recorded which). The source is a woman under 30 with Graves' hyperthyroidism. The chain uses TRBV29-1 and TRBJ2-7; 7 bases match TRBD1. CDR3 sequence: CSARTGRGEQYF. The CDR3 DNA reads TGCAGCGCTAGGACAGGAAGGGGCGAGCAGTACTTC.